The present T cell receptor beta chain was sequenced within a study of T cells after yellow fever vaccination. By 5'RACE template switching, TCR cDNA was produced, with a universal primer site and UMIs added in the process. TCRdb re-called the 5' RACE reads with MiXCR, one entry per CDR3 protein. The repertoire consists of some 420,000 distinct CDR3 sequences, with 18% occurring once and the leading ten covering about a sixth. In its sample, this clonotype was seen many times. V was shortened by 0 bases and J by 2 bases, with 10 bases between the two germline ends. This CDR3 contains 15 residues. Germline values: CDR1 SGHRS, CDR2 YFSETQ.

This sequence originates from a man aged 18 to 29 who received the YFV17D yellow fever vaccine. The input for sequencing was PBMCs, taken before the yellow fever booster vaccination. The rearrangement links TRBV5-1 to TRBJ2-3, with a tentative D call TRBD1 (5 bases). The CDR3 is CASSLGATDTDTQYF. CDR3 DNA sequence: TGCGCCAGCAGCTTGGGGGCGACAGACACAGATACGCAGTATTTT.